A selection of T cell receptor beta chains follows, all from one sample in a study of response to subunit inactivated influenza vaccine. MiXCR was run by TCRdb on the RT-PCR reads, yielding one entry per CDR3 protein. The sample carries about 570,000 distinct CDR3 sequences, 10% to 12% recorded once. This sample also appeared in a second study, on T cells expressing NK-cell markers.

The source material was PBMCs from blood, sampled on the day of vaccination. Every receptor here comes from a man between 50 and 59 years old who received an inactivated influenza vaccine. The CDR3 runs from the conserved cysteine through the conserved F or W. The D gene is left open where the match is weak. The listing skips clone size in some rows; elsewhere it reads once, few, many or a size class.

CDR3 length	V gene	D gene	J gene	clone size	CDR3 protein	CDR3 DNA
15	TRBV9	NA	TRBJ1-3	many	CASSVDGYSGNTIYF	TGTGCCAGCAGCGTCGACGGATACTCTGGAAACACCATATATTTT
16	TRBV12-3/TRBV12-4	TRBD2	TRBJ2-2	NA	CASSPGLAKNTGELFF	TGTGCCAGCAGTCCGGGACTAGCCAAAAACACCGGGGAGCTGTTTTTT
15	TRBV7-9	TRBD1	TRBJ1-4	many	CASSTVTGNNEKLFF	TGTGCCAGCAGCACCGTGACAGGGAATAATGAAAAACTGTTTTTT
12	TRBV20-1	TRBD1	TRBJ2-4	few	CSAVDREDIQYF	TGCAGTGCTGTGGACAGGGAGGACATTCAGTACTTC
15	TRBV7-2	NA	TRBJ2-1	few	CASSLAPTSYNEQFF	TGTGCCAGCAGCCTAGCGCCCACTTCCTACAATGAGCAGTTCTTC
14	TRBV20-1	NA	TRBJ2-2	NA	CSARAGGNTGELFF	TGCAGTGCTAGAGCCGGGGGTAATACCGGGGAGCTGTTTTTT
14	TRBV6-5	NA	TRBJ1-1	few	CASSFKGVNTEAFF	TGTGCCAGCAGTTTTAAAGGTGTGAACACTGAAGCTTTCTTT
15	TRBV5-1	TRBD1	TRBJ2-7	NA	CASSLEGQIFYEQYF	TGCGCCAGCAGCTTGGAGGGACAGATCTTCTACGAGCAGTACTTC
15	TRBV25-1	TRBD2	TRBJ2-1	many	CASSEHGRAGNEQFF	TGTGCCAGCAGTGAACACGGGAGGGCCGGCAATGAGCAGTTCTTC
15	TRBV21-1	NA	TRBJ2-1	NA	CASSPPTSGYNEQFF	TGTGCCAGCAGCCCCCCGACTAGCGGTTACAATGAGCAGTTCTTC
16	TRBV12-3/TRBV12-4	NA	TRBJ2-5	NA	CASSLFGGVDQETQYF	TGTGCCAGCAGTTTGTTCGGCGGGGTCGATCAAGAGACCCAGTACTTC
15	TRBV6-1	NA	TRBJ2-3	NA	CASSEWWDSTDTQYF	TGTGCCAGCAGTGAATGGTGGGATAGCACAGATACGCAGTATTTT
13	TRBV7-9	TRBD2	TRBJ2-4	few	CASTRGGENIQYF	TGTGCCAGCACCCGCGGGGGTGAAAACATTCAGTACTTC
13	TRBV9	NA	TRBJ2-6	NA	CASANSGANVLTF	TGTGCCAGCGCCAACTCTGGGGCCAACGTCCTGACTTTC
15	TRBV5-6	NA	TRBJ2-7	many	CASSFWTPATYEQYF	TGTGCCAGCAGCTTCTGGACACCGGCGACCTACGAGCAGTACTTC
16	TRBV18	TRBD1	TRBJ1-1	many	CASSAQQGARDTEAFF	TGTGCCAGCTCAGCACAACAGGGGGCGCGTGACACTGAAGCTTTCTTT
15	TRBV28	TRBD2	TRBJ2-3	few	CASSDIAGEGDTQYF	TGTGCCAGCAGTGACATAGCGGGAGAAGGAGATACGCAGTATTTT
15	TRBV19	NA	TRBJ1-5	many	CASSPRGASNQPQHF	TGTGCCAGTAGTCCGCGGGGGGCGAGCAATCAGCCCCAGCATTTT
13	TRBV5-1	NA	TRBJ2-3	NA	CASSPTGMNTQYF	TGCGCCAGCAGTCCAACCGGTATGAATACGCAGTATTTT
13	TRBV29-1	NA	TRBJ1-1	few	CSVDIFEDSSAFF	TGCAGCGTTGACATATTCGAGGACAGTTCAGCTTTCTTT
16	TRBV6-2/TRBV6-3	TRBD1	TRBJ2-3	many	CASSGGQGNSLDTQYF	TGTGCCAGCAGTGGTGGACAGGGGAATTCTTTGGATACGCAGTATTTT
15	TRBV5-1	TRBD1	TRBJ2-3	many	CASSFGGQGTDTQYF	TGCGCCAGCAGCTTCGGGGGACAGGGGACAGATACGCAGTATTTT
13	TRBV6-1	NA	TRBJ2-1	few	CASSDRVYNEQFF	TGTGCCAGCAGTGACAGGGTATACAATGAGCAGTTCTTC
15	TRBV5-1	TRBD1	TRBJ2-7	once	CASSLVAGGSYEQYF	TGCGCCAGCAGCTTGGTTGCAGGGGGCTCCTACGAGCAGTACTTC
13	TRBV27	NA	TRBJ2-5	NA	CASNTQGKETQYF	TGTGCCAGCAACACCCAGGGGAAGGAGACCCAGTACTTC
14	TRBV9	NA	TRBJ2-5	few	CASSPPGVQETQYF	TGTGCCAGCAGCCCCCCTGGGGTCCAAGAGACCCAGTACTTC
16	TRBV7-3	TRBD2	TRBJ2-3	NA	CASSARPTSERDTQYF	TGTGCCAGCAGCGCGCGACCAACTAGCGAAAGGGATACGCAGTATTTT
14	TRBV3-1	NA	TRBJ1-1	many	CASSQVSENTEAFF	TGTGCCAGCAGCCAAGTATCAGAGAACACTGAAGCTTTCTTT
15	TRBV10-3	NA	TRBJ2-5	few	CAISDFGARGETQYF	TGTGCCATCAGTGATTTCGGGGCCAGGGGAGAGACCCAGTACTTC